Listed here is a single TCR beta chain. The entry originates in a study of T cell responses to AZD1222 COVID-19 vaccine. Sequencing was performed with immunoSEQ multiplex PCR; in TCRdb, only in-frame clones are kept and a portion is missing. Counted here are about 150,000 clones, roughly nine tenths occurring once; the ten biggest clones make up 3% to 3.5%. Trimming took 1 base from V and 2 from J, leaving 12 bases between them. The CDR3 is 16 residues long. Looked up from germline, CDR1 is LGHNA and CDR2 is YSLEER. The rearrangement links TRBV4-3 to TRBJ2-1; D not resolved. The source was peripheral blood, collected on day 0 of AZD1222 vaccination. The TCR originated in an adult in good health. CDR3 amino acids: CASSQAVTLAYNEQFF. The CDR3 DNA reads as TGCGCCAGCAGCCAAGCGGTGACCTTAGCCTACAATGAGCAGTTCTTC.